This record looks at one T cell receptor (beta chain) sequence and its context. Its antigen is still unknown. The CDR3 runs 13 residues. Germline V CDR1 and CDR2: DFQATT, SNEGSKA (reference sequence). The sorting of each CD8+ T cell subset was done in triplicate, at 250,000 to 300,000 cells each. The sample is drawn from a study of CXCR3-negative and CXCR3-positive naive CD8 T cells. Study background: Overall TRB read output was 120 million to 150 million, and each library contained about 1.5 +/- 0.3 million reads. Study outcomes and limitations: TRBV-TRBJ usage was alike in naive CXCR3-negative and CXCR3-positive cells but differed in memory cells.

5' RACE with UMI labels generated the TRB cDNA libraries. TCRdb re-called the 5' RACE reads, yielding one record per CDR3 amino acid sequence without DNA. Its table records roughly 50,000 distinct CDR3 sequences. The chain recombines TRBV20-1 with TRBJ1-1; the TCRdb D gene call, TRBD1, has no DNA to confirm it. The source is a human donor in good health. Some clones in this sample may be carry-over from other donors' samples. Input material: memory CD8+ T cells from blood. CDR3 in amino acids: CSVPGQGATEAFF.